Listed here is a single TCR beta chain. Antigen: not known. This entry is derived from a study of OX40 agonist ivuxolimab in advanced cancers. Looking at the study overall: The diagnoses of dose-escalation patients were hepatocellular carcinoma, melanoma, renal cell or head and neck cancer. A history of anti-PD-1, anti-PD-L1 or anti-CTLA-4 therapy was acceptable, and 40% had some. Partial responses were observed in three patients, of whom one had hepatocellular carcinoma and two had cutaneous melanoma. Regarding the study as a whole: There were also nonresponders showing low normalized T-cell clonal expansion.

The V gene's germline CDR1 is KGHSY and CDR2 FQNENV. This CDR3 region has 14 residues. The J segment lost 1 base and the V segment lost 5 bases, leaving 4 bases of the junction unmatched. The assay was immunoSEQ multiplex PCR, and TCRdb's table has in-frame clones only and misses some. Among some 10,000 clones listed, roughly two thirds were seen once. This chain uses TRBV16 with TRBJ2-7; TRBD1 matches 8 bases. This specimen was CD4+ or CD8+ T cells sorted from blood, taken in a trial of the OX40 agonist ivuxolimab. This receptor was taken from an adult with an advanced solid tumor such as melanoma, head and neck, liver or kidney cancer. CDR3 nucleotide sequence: TGTGCCAGCAGCAATAGGGACAGGTCCTACGAGCAGTACTTC. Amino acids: CASSNRDRSYEQYF.